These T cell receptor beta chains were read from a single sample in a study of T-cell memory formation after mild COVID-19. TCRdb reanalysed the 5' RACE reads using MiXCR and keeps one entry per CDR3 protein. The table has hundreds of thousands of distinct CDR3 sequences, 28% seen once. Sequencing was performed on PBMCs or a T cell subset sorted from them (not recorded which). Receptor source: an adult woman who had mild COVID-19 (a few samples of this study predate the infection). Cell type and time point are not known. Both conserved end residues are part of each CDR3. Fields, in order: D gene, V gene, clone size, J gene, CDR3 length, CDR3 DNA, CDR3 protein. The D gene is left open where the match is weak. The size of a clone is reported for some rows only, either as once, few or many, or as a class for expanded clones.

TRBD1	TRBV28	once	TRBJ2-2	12	TGTGCCAGCCAGGGGGTAGCCGGGGTTCTGTTTTTT	CASQGVAGVLFF
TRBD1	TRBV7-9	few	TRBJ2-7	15	TGTGCCAGCGGCTCGGGACAGGGGACGTCCTACGAGCAGTACTTC	CASGSGQGTSYEQYF
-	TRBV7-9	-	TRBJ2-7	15	TGTGCCAGCAGCAATGCCGGGACATCTCTTAACGAGCAGTACTTC	CASSNAGTSLNEQYF
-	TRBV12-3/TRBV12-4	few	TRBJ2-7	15	TGTGCCAGCAGTTCCCCCTCAGGCGTATCCTACGAGCAGTACTTC	CASSSPSGVSYEQYF
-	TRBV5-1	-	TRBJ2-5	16	TGCGCCAGCAGCCCGGTCCCACAGGGTAAACAAGAGACCCAGTACTTC	CASSPVPQGKQETQYF
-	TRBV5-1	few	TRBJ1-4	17	TGCGCCAGCAGCTTGGCAGGAATGGGGGCTCTGAATGAAAAACTGTTTTTT	CASSLAGMGALNEKLFF
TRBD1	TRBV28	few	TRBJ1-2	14	TGTGCCAGCAGTTTATACCAGGGGGCTGTTGGCTACACCTTC	CASSLYQGAVGYTF
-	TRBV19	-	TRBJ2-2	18	TGTGCCAGTAGTATGGATGTCGGCGGGGAGGAGAACACCGGGGAGCTGTTTTTT	CASSMDVGGEENTGELFF
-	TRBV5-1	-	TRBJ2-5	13	TGCGCCAGCAGCTCAGGGTATGTGGAGACCCAGTACTTC	CASSSGYVETQYF
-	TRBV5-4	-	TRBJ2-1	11	TGTGCCAGCAGCGGGGGGATTGAGCAGTTCTTC	CASSGGIEQFF
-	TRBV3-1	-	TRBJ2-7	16	TGTGCCAGCAGCCAAGACAGATTCTATCCGGGGGCCGAGCAGTACTTC	CASSQDRFYPGAEQYF
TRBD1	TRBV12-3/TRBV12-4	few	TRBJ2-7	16	TGTGCCAGCACCCCCTCCTTGGGACAGGGGTCCTACGAGCAGTACTTC	CASTPSLGQGSYEQYF
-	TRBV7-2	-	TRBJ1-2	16	TGTGCCAGCAGCTCGGAGGGGTTCTACCCTACAGGTGGCTACACCTTC	CASSSEGFYPTGGYTF
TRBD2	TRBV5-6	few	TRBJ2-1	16	TGTGCCAGCAGCTTTGGGGCGGGACTAGAACACAATGAGCAGTTCTTC	CASSFGAGLEHNEQFF
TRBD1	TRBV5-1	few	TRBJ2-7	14	TGCGCCAGCAGCGCGGACAGGGGTCTCAGCGAGCAGTACTTC	CASSADRGLSEQYF
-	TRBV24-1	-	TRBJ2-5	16	TGTGCCACCAGTGATTCAGGTTGGGGGGGCCGGGAGACCCAGTACTTC	CATSDSGWGGRETQYF
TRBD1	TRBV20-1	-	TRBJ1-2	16	TGCAGTGCTAGGGGGACAGGGTTGGGGTTCGGCTATGGCTACACCTTC	CSARGTGLGFGYGYTF
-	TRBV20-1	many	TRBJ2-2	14	TGCAGTGCGCAGGGGGGTTTTGGCACCGGGGAGCTGTTTTTT	CSAQGGFGTGELFF
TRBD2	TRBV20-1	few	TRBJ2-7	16	TGCAGTGCTAGAAAAACTGAGACTAGCGACAACTACGAGCAGTACTTC	CSARKTETSDNYEQYF
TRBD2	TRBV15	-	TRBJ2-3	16	TGTGCCACCAGCACCCGACTAGCGGGAGAAACAGATACGCAGTATTTT	CATSTRLAGETDTQYF
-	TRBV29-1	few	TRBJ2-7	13	TGCAGCGTTGCAAAGACAGCCCCCTACGAGCAGTACTTC	CSVAKTAPYEQYF
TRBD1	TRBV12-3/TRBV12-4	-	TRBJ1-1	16	TGTGCCAGCAGCACATCGGGACAGCCTTTGAACACTGAAGCTTTCTTT	CASSTSGQPLNTEAFF
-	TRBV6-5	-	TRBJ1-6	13	TGTGCCAGCAGTTACTCGAATCGCTCACCCCTCCACTTT	CASSYSNRSPLHF
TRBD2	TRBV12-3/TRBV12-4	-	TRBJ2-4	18	TGTGCCAGCAGTCCGAGGGCTGGCGGGAGGGGTCCCAAAAACATTCAGTACTTC	CASSPRAGGRGPKNIQYF
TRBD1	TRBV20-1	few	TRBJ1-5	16	TGCAGTGCTACTTCGGACAGGGGGCTTAGCAATCAGCCCCAGCATTTT	CSATSDRGLSNQPQHF